This T cell receptor (beta chain) was retrieved from a study of shared clonotypes between healthy human individuals. For the study at large: The donor group consisted of two women and a few men, aged 18 to 49. Study-wide results and caveats: Sampling involved blood alone; tissue repertoires likely differ.

The CDR3 covers 16 residues. V lost 0 bases and J lost 2; bases outside the gene matches: 6. The V gene's germline CDR1 is SQVTM and CDR2 ANQGSEA. About this clone: No antigen is known for it.

Naive CD8 cells, CD45RO-negative and positively selected for CCR7, excluded terminally differentiated effector memory CD45RA+ cells. Donors were Caucasian adults residing in Nashville, Tennessee, USA. Sequenced by immunoSEQ multiplex PCR; TCRdb stores in-frame clones only, minus some. The sample carries roughly 890,000 clones, approximately 92% recorded once. Input material: naive CD8+ T cells sorted from blood. The J gene is TRBJ2-1, the V gene TRBV29-1, with TRBD2 matching over 8 bases. This sequence was found in a man younger than 45 in good health. The CDR3 spells CSVEDSGGATYNEQFF. The CDR3 DNA reads as TGCAGCGTTGAAGATTCGGGGGGGGCTACCTACAATGAGCAGTTCTTC.